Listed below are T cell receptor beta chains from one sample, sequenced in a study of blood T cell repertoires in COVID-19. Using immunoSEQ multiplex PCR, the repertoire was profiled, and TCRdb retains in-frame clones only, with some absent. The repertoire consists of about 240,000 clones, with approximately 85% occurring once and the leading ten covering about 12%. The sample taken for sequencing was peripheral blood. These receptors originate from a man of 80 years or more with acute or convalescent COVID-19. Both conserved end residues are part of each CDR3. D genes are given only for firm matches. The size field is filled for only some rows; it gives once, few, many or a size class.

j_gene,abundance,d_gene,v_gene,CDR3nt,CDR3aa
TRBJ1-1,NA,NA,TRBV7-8,TGTGCCAGCAGCTTAGCGAGGGCCGGGAACACTGAAGCTTTCTTT,CASSLARAGNTEAFF
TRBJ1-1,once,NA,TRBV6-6,TGTGCCAGCAGTCCTTACCCTACCGAGTCGATAAACACTGAAGCTTTCTTT,CASSPYPTESINTEAFF
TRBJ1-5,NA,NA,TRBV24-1,TGTGCCACCAGTGACCAATCGGGGAGCAATCAGCCCCAGCATTTT,CATSDQSGSNQPQHF
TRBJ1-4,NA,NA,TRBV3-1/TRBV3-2,TGTGCCAGCAGCTCCCCGGGTGAAAAACTGTTTTTT,CASSSPGEKLFF
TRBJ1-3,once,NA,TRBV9,TGTGCCAGCAGCGTAGGACAGAGCTCTGGAAACACCATATATTTT,CASSVGQSSGNTIYF
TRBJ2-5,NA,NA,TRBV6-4,TGTGCCAGCACCCCAGACCCGCGGAGGCAAGAGACCCAGTACTTC,CASTPDPRRQETQYF
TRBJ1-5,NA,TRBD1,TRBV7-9,TGTGCCAGCAGCTTGGGACAGGGGGATAATCAGCCCCAGCATTTT,CASSLGQGDNQPQHF
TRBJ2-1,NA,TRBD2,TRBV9,TGTGCCAGCAGCGTGAATAGCGGGATTGGTAATGAGCAGTTCTTC,CASSVNSGIGNEQFF
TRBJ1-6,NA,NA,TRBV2,TGTGCCAGCAAATTACAGTGTGTAAATTCACCCCTCCACTTT,CASKLQCVNSPLHF
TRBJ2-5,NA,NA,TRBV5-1,TGCGCCAGCAGCTTGGGTACAGGCCAAGAGACCCAGTACTTC,CASSLGTGQETQYF
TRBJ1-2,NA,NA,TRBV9,TGTGCCAGCGCCCTAAGGAGTAAACCTAACTATGGCTACACCTTC,CASALRSKPNYGYTF
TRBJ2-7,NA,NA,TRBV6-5,TGTGCCAGCACTCGGGACAACCCCTACGAGCAGTACTTC,CASTRDNPYEQYF
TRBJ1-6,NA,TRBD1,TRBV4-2,TGTGCCAGCAGCCAAGAGGGACAGGGTTTGGATTCACCCCTCCACTTT,CASSQEGQGLDSPLHF
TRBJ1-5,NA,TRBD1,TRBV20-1,TGCAGTGCTAGTTTTTGGGACAGTAATCAGCCCCAGCATTTT,CSASFWDSNQPQHF
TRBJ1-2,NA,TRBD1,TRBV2,TGTGCCAGCAGTGATGCAGGGGGTAATGGCTACACCTTC,CASSDAGGNGYTF
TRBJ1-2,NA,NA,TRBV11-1,TGTGCCAGCAGCTTTACAGGTTCTTATGGCTACACCTTC,CASSFTGSYGYTF
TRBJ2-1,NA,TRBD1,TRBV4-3,TGCGCCAGCAGCCAAGATTGGGGCAGGGGGAATGAGCAGTTCTTC,CASSQDWGRGNEQFF
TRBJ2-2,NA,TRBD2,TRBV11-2,TGTGCCAGCAGCTTAGTCGGGGCGGGAGGTGGGTTGCGGACCGGGGAGCTGTTTTTT,CASSLVGAGGGLRTGELFF
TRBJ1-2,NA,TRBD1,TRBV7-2,TGTGCCAGCAGCTTGGACAGGGGTATTGGCTACACCTTC,CASSLDRGIGYTF
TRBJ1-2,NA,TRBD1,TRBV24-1,TGTGCCACCAGTGATTCCTTGACAGGGGGCGGCTACACCTTC,CATSDSLTGGGYTF
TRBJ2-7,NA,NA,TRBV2,TGTGCCAGTCTCCAGGGATCCGAGCAGTACTTC,CASLQGSEQYF
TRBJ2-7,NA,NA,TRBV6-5,TGTGCCAGCAGCCGCCCGGGGTCCTACGAGCAGTACTTC,CASSRPGSYEQYF